What follows are 32 T cell receptor beta chains derived from one specimen sequenced in a study of blood T cell repertoires in COVID-19. The method was immunoSEQ multiplex PCR; TCRdb's version includes in-frame clones alone and lacks a portion of them. The sample holds approximately 140,000 clones, around three quarters seen once. Material for sequencing was peripheral blood. The receptors stem from a man aged 50 to 60 with acute or convalescent COVID-19.

This sequence joins TRBV11-2 and TRBJ2-5, with 14 bases lining up with TRBD2. Germline assignment: CDR1 SGHAT and CDR2 FQNNGV. Trimming removed 5 bases from V and 4 bases from J; junction bases left unmatched: 3. This CDR3 is 15 amino acids long. The CDR3 loop is CASSPGTSGGETQYF. In DNA form, the CDR3 reads TGTGCCAGCAGCCCAGGGACTAGCGGGGGAGAGACCCAGTACTTC.

The rearrangement uses TRBV19 and TRBJ1-5; D possibly corresponds to TRBD1 (6 bases). Germline values: CDR1 LNHDA, CDR2 SQIVND (reference sequence). The CDR3 has 19 amino acids. With 1 base removed from V and 3 bases from J, the gap between germline ends came to 22 bases. The CDR3 spells CASSIVGVGRTEYNQPQHF. The CDR3 DNA reads as TGTGCCAGTAGTATAGTCGGGGTGGGCAGGACAGAATACAATCAGCCCCAGCATTTT.

The rearrangement links TRBV27 to TRBJ1-2, with 8 positions matching TRBD1. Germline CDR1 MNHEY, CDR2 SMNVEV (reference sequence). V trimming: 5 bases; J trimming: 7 bases; junction bases outside the gene matches: 9. This CDR3 comprises 14 residues. CDR3 residues: CASSPDRGTSGYTF. Here the CDR3 DNA reads TGTGCCAGCAGTCCAGACAGGGGAACGAGTGGCTACACCTTC.

V and J are TRBV13 and TRBJ1-2; the match to TRBD1 covers 7 bases. V was clipped by 1 base and J by 4 bases; unmatched bases: 9. This CDR3 is 16 amino acids long. The germline V gene encodes CDR1 PRHDT and CDR2 FYEKMQ (reference sequence). CDR3: CASSLALQGWGYGYTF. Written as DNA, the CDR3 is TGTGCCAGCAGCTTAGCCCTACAGGGGTGGGGCTATGGCTACACCTTC.

J is TRBJ2-3 and V is TRBV9, with D perhaps matching TRBD1 (6 bases). V was cut by 4 bases and J by 0 bases, with 18 bases left in between. There are 17 residues in the CDR3. CDR1 and CDR2 (germline): SGDLS, YYNGEE. CDR3 in DNA: TGTGCCAGCAGCCCGAGAGGGGGAGTCCTGAGCACAGATACGCAGTATTTT. It translates to CASSPRGGVLSTDTQYF. Together with reference TRBV9 and TRBJ2-3, the CDR3 gives the full variable domain: DSGVTQTPKHLITATGQRVTLRCSPRSGDLSVYWYQQSLDQGLQFLIQYYNGEERAKGNILERFSAQQFPDLHSELNLSSLELGDSALYFCASSPRGGVLSTDTQYFGPGTRLTVL.

In its sample, this clone was seen a few times. The chain uses TRBV6-6 and TRBJ1-2, with 7 positions matching TRBD1. Germline V gives CDR1 MNHNY, CDR2 SVGAGI (reference sequence). V trimming: 7 bases; J trimming: 7 bases; junction bases outside the gene matches: 9. The CDR3 consists of 13 residues. The CDR3, as DNA: TGTGCCAGCATCGAAGGGGGCCAAGTTGGCTACACCTTC. Its protein is CASIEGGQVGYTF.

V gene TRBV9 combines with J gene TRBJ2-2, with D uncertain. Trimming left V 1 base short and J 1 base short, with 8 bases between. Germline-derived CDR1 and CDR2 are SGDLS and YYNGEE. CDR3 length: 15 residues. CDR3 loop: CASSVLSGNTGELFF. The CDR3 bases are TGTGCCAGCAGCGTATTATCCGGGAACACCGGGGAGCTGTTTTTT.

The V call is TRBV19, the J call TRBJ1-2; 9 positions match TRBD1. With V trimmed by 5 bases and J by 4 bases, 2 bases remained unmatched. The CDR3 covers 13 residues. CDR1 is LNHDA and CDR2 is SQIVND in the germline V gene (reference sequence). The CDR3 loop is CASSPTGGYGYTF. The CDR3 region has the DNA TGTGCCAGTAGTCCGACAGGGGGCTATGGCTACACCTTC.

The V and J genes are TRBV30 and TRBJ1-4; 11 nucleotides line up with TRBD1. The trim removed 3 bases at V and 9 bases at J, leaving 15 bases unmatched. The CDR3 extends over 17 amino acids. Germline CDR1 GTSNPN, CDR2 SVGIG (reference sequence). The CDR3 sequence is CAWSLRTGGSLGKKLFF. The CDR3 region has the DNA TGTGCCTGGAGCCTCCGGACAGGGGGCTCCTTAGGAAAAAAACTGTTTTTT.

This chain links TRBV18 with TRBJ1-6, with D hard to call. The CDR3 spans 15 residues. Trimming took off 3 bases at V and 7 bases at J, with 13 bases between the two ends. Germline CDR1 is KGHSH and CDR2 is LQKENI. The CDR3 bases are TGTGCCAGCTCACCGCTTCTGGGCGAGAATTCACCCCTCCACTTT. Its translation is CASSPLLGENSPLHF. Using reference TRBV18 and TRBJ1-6 for the parts outside the CDR3, the full variable domain is NAGVMQNPRHLVRRRGQEARLRCSPMKGHSHVYWYRQLPEEGLKFMVYLQKENIIDESGMPKERFSAEFPKEGPSILRIQQVVRGDSAAYFCASSPLLGENSPLHFGNGTRLTVT.

The CDR3 protein is CASSFTGGYGETQYF. In DNA form, the CDR3 reads TGTGCCAGCAGCTTCACAGGGGGATACGGAGAGACCCAGTACTTC. The genes are TRBV11-2 and TRBJ2-5, with 8 bases aligning to TRBD1. CDR1 is SGHAT, CDR2 FQNNGV, per germline. This CDR3 has 15 amino acids. With V trimmed by 3 bases and J by 4 bases, 7 bases remained unmatched.

This clone has a handful of counts. The V call is TRBV28, the J call TRBJ1-5, with 12 positions matching TRBD1. Trimming at V came to 6 bases and at J to 6 bases, leaving 3 bases not matched to a gene. This CDR3 region has 14 residues. Germline CDR1 reads MDHEN; CDR2 reads SYDVKM. Here the CDR3 reads CASRGQGATQPQHF. For the CDR3, the DNA is TGTGCCAGCAGGGGACAGGGGGCTACTCAGCCCCAGCATTTT.

The chain joins TRBV6-5 to TRBJ1-1; possibly TRBD1 for D (6 bases). Germline loops: CDR1 MNHEY, CDR2 SVGAGI. The V gene lost 6 bases and the J gene lost 8 bases, with 13 bases spanning the gap. The CDR3 is 12 residues long. DNA for the CDR3: TGTGCCAGCAGGGCGGACAGAGCAGAAGCTTTCTTT. The encoded protein is CASRADRAEAFF.

Of note for this clone: One junction end disagrees with the germline gene, perhaps due to a read error. The chain couples TRBV6-5 to TRBJ1-1; no clear D gene. The CDR3 has 13 amino acids. Germline lookup yields CDR1 MNHEY and CDR2 SVGAGI. The CDR3 nucleotides are TGTGCCAGCAGTGACTCGGGCTACACTGAAGCTTTCTTT. This translates into CASSDSGYTEAFF.

The gene calls are TRBV5-1 and TRBJ1-2, with D perhaps TRBD1 (6 bases). V gave up 3 bases and J gave up 4 bases, with 16 bases separating them. CDR3 length equals 15 residues. Germline V gene data show CDR1 as SGHRS and CDR2 as YFSETQ. CDR3 region: CASSSRTATFYGYTF. In DNA form, the CDR3 reads TGCGCCAGCAGCTCTCGGACAGCTACCTTCTATGGCTACACCTTC.

DNA for the CDR3: TGTGCCAGCAGCCCACGGAGCGGGTTTAGGGTTAATACGCAGTATTTT. It codes for CASSPRSGFRVNTQYF. The chain couples TRBV28 to TRBJ2-3; D may be TRBD2 (6 bases). CDR1 is MDHEN, CDR2 SYDVKM, per germline. The CDR3 extends over 16 amino acids. Trimming removed 6 bases from V and 7 bases from J, with 23 bases in between.

V and J are TRBV7-9 and TRBJ1-2; D may be TRBD1 (5 bases). The V gene lost 4 bases and the J gene lost 7 bases, with 25 bases spanning the gap. The length of the CDR3 is 17 residues. CDR1 is SEHNR, CDR2 FQNEAQ, per germline (reference sequence). The CDR3: CASSSTPRAGGSSGYTF. The CDR3, as DNA: TGTGCCAGCAGCTCTACCCCAAGGGCGGGGGGGTCGTCTGGCTACACCTTC.

The V and J genes are TRBV30 and TRBJ2-3; D is possibly TRBD2 (7 bases). V lost 1 base, J lost 6 bases, and 17 bases lay in between. From germline, CDR1 is GTSNPN and CDR2 SVGIG (reference sequence). CDR3 length: 15 amino acids. CDR3 region: CAWSAGGGGRDTQYF. The CDR3 DNA reads as TGTGCCTGGAGTGCTGGTGGCGGGGGCCGGGATACGCAGTATTTT.

The chain is built from TRBV27 and TRBJ2-2, with D perhaps matching TRBD2 (5 bases). Trimming took 5 bases from V and 0 from J, leaving 10 bases between them. The CDR3 runs 15 residues. CDR1 is MNHEY, CDR2 SMNVEV, per germline (reference sequence). The CDR3, as DNA: TGTGCCAGCAGTGGGAGCGGCGCGAACACCGGGGAGCTGTTTTTT. It specifies CASSGSGANTGELFF.

This chain uses TRBV6-1 with TRBJ2-3; possibly TRBD2 for D (7 bases). Germline V gene data show CDR1 as MNHNS and CDR2 as SASEGT. Trimming removed 3 bases at V and 1 base at J, with 11 bases between. This CDR3 spans 15 amino acids. The CDR3 spells CASSDQGGGTDTQYF. The CDR3 DNA reads TGTGCCAGCAGTGACCAAGGGGGGGGCACAGATACGCAGTATTTT.

The chain links TRBV21-1 to TRBJ1-5; no check of the table's D call, TRBD1, against the DNA was made. TRBV21-1 is a pseudogene segment. The CDR3 length is 15 residues. CDR3 bases: TGTGCCAGCAGCAAGTCCAGGGGGAGCAATCAGCCCCAGCATTTT. Amino acid sequence: CASSKSRGSNQPQHF.

This rearrangement joins TRBV28 to TRBJ2-2; TRBD1 aligns across 11 bases. The V gene end was trimmed by 5 bases and the J gene end by 6 bases; junction bases not matched to a gene: 8. The CDR3 loop spans 16 amino acids. CDR1 MDHEN and CDR2 SYDVKM come from the germline V gene. DNA of the CDR3: TGTGCCAGCAGTCCGAGCTCGGGACAGGGGGCCGGGGAGCTGTTTTTT. Translated, it gives CASSPSSGQGAGELFF.

This clone was counted a single time. The genes are TRBV3-1 (or the pseudogene TRBV3-2) and TRBJ2-3; D not certain. The CDR3 loop spans 13 amino acids. The germline gives CDR1 LGHDT, CDR2 YNNKEL (reference sequence). Trimming took off 3 bases at V and 3 bases at J, with 7 bases between the two ends. CDR3 sequence reads: CASSHVATDTQYF. CDR3 DNA sequence: TGTGCCAGCAGCCATGTAGCTACAGATACGCAGTATTTT.

The chain carries TRBV10-3 and TRBJ2-3; D might be TRBD1 (6 bases). V shed 0 bases and J shed 0 bases, with 13 bases lying between them. Germline CDR1 and CDR2: ENHRY and SYGVKD. The CDR3 runs 17 residues. Here the CDR3 reads CAISESRTVYSTDTQYF. For the CDR3, the DNA is TGTGCCATCAGTGAGTCCCGGACAGTGTATAGCACAGATACGCAGTATTTT.

This chain connects TRBV5-1 to TRBJ2-2, with 8 bases aligning to TRBD2. Germline CDR1 reads SGHRS; CDR2 reads YFSETQ. CDR3 size: 15 residues. V shed 5 bases, J shed 3 bases, and the junction held 6 bases outside the gene matches. CDR3: CASSPLADHTGELFF. The CDR3 bases are TGCGCCAGCAGTCCACTAGCGGACCACACCGGGGAGCTGTTTTTT. The entire variable domain, with the rest obtained from reference TRBV5-1 and TRBJ2-2, is as follows: KAGVTQTPRYLIKTRGQQVTLSCSPISGHRSVSWYQQTPGQGLQFLFEYFSETQRNKGNFPGRFSGRQFSNSRSEMNVSTLELGDSALYLCASSPLADHTGELFFGEGSRLTVL.

The V call is TRBV3-1 (or the pseudogene TRBV3-2), the J call TRBJ1-3; the D is unclear. There are 12 residues in the CDR3. V shed 2 bases and J shed 5 bases, with 4 bases lying between them. Germline-derived CDR1 and CDR2 are LGHDT and YNNKEL (reference sequence). CDR3 region: CASSQLRNTIYF. CDR3 DNA: TGTGCCAGCAGCCAACTCCGAAACACCATATATTTT.

This chain uses TRBV7-6 with TRBJ2-5; tentative D call: TRBD1 (5 bases). The CDR3 loop spans 15 amino acids. Trimming took off 1 base at V and 1 base at J, with 10 bases between the two ends. CDR1 and CDR2 (germline): SGHVS, FNYEAQ. This CDR3 reads CASSLVPGSQETQYF. The CDR3 bases are TGTGCCAGCAGCTTAGTTCCAGGGTCCCAAGAGACCCAGTACTTC.

This clone turned up a few times. The CDR3 DNA reads as TGCAGTGCTAGTTCAGTAAACACTGAAGCTTTCTTT. It translates to CSASSVNTEAFF. This chain joins TRBV20-1 and TRBJ1-1, with no clear D. Germline CDR1 DFQATT, CDR2 SNEGSKA (reference sequence). Trimming removed 3 bases at V and 2 bases at J, with 7 bases between. The CDR3 extends over 12 amino acids.

This clone was seen more than once but under ten times. The rearrangement links TRBV9 to TRBJ1-1; D may be TRBD1 (5 bases). Trimming left V 2 bases short and J 0 bases short, with 8 bases between. The length of the CDR3 is 14 residues. Germline CDR1 reads SGDLS; CDR2 reads YYNGEE. The CDR3 here is CASSVTALNTEAFF. The DNA for the CDR3 is TGTGCCAGCAGCGTGACAGCTCTGAACACTGAAGCTTTCTTT.

The chain has TRBV19 and TRBJ1-5; 8 bases line up with TRBD1. With V trimmed by 3 bases and J by 3 bases, 10 bases remained unmatched. Germline V CDR1 and CDR2: LNHDA, SQIVND (reference sequence). This CDR3 region has 17 residues. CDR3 DNA: TGTGCCAGTAGTATCCTCAAACAGGGGGGGGACAATCAGCCCCAGCATTTT. Translation: CASSILKQGGDNQPQHF.

This chain's CDR3 is CSVGSGIDGYTF. The CDR3 DNA sequence: TGCAGCGTTGGGTCAGGGATTGATGGCTACACCTTC. V usage is TRBV29-1 and J usage is TRBJ1-2; D is perhaps TRBD1 (5 bases). V was pared by 4 bases and J by 6 bases, with 12 bases between. The length of the CDR3 is 12 residues. CDR1 SQVTM and CDR2 ANQGSEA come from the germline V gene.

The chain couples TRBV18 to TRBJ2-5, with D maybe TRBD2 (6 bases). The V end was cut by 0 bases, the J end by 5 bases, with 10 bases between. CDR1 and CDR2 (germline): KGHSH, LQKENI. The CDR3 has 14 amino acids. The CDR3 region has the DNA TGTGCCAGCTCACCACCGTCCCGGGGGGAGACCCAGTACTTC. It codes for CASSPPSRGETQYF. Drawing the rest from reference TRBV18 and TRBJ2-5, the complete variable domain is NAGVMQNPRHLVRRRGQEARLRCSPMKGHSHVYWYRQLPEEGLKFMVYLQKENIIDESGMPKERFSAEFPKEGPSILRIQQVVRGDSAAYFCASSPPSRGETQYFGPGTRLLVL.